The TCR beta chain under discussion was sequenced for a study of blood T cell repertoires in COVID-19. CDR1 and CDR2 from the germline V gene are SGHVS and FNYEAQ. Trimming took off 11 bases at V and 4 bases at J, with 18 bases between the two ends. The CDR3 has 13 residues. In the original analysis: Estimates of nucleated cell counts were drawn from the amplification of reference gene primers. The assay was immunoSEQ multiplex PCR, and TCRdb's table has in-frame clones only and misses some. V, J and clone size reflect that table, while D and trimming were determined from the DNA. The profile shows 250,000 to 300,000 clones, about four fifths of them singletons.

Specimen: peripheral blood. This clonotype originated in a woman aged 55-69 years with active or convalescent COVID-19. The chain links TRBV7-6 to TRBJ2-7, with a tentative D call TRBD1 (5 bases). In nucleotides, the CDR3 is TGTGCCCCCGGTTCAGACAGAACATACGAGCAGTACTTC. It encodes CAPGSDRTYEQYF.